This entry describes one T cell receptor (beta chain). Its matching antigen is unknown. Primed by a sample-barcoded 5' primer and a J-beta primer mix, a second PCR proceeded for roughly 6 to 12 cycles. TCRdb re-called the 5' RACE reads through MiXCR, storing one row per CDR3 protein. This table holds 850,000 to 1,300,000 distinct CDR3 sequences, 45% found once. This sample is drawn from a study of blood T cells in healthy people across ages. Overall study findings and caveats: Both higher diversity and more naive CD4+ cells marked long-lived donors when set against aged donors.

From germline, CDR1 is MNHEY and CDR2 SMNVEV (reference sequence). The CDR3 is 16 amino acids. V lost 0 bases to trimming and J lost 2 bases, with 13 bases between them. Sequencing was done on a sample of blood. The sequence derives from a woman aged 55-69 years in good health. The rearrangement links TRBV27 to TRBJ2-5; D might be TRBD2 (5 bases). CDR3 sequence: CASSLSAGMIQETQYF. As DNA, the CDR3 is TGTGCCAGCAGTTTATCCGCCGGGATGATTCAAGAGACCCAGTACTTC.